The rows below give T cell receptor beta chains drawn from one sample of a study of blood T cell repertoires in COVID-19. Assay: immunoSEQ multiplex PCR; the TCRdb copy retains only in-frame clones and omits some. The sample lists around 190,000 clones, roughly 80% occurring once. Sequencing input: peripheral blood. These receptor sequences come from a woman aged 60-70 years with COVID-19, enrolled during active disease. CDR3s include the opening cysteine and the closing phenylalanine or tryptophan. Fields, in order: clone size, J gene, V gene, D gene, CDR3 protein, CDR3 DNA. A D gene is named only where the DNA matches it firmly. Not all rows give a size; the values are once, few, many and, for expanded clones, a class.

NA,TRBJ2-5,TRBV7-2,TRBD2,CASSALAGGPGETQYF,TGTGCCAGCAGCGCTTTAGCGGGAGGGCCGGGAGAGACCCAGTACTTC
NA,TRBJ1-2,TRBV6-6,NA,CASSYSRGQNGYTF,TGTGCCAGCAGTTACTCGCGGGGGCAGAATGGCTACACCTTC
NA,TRBJ2-3,TRBV6-5,TRBD2,CASRPVLAVDTQYF,TGTGCCAGCAGGCCGGTACTAGCGGTTGATACGCAGTATTTT
NA,TRBJ2-6,TRBV3-1/TRBV3-2,NA,CASSHSSGANVLTF,TGTGCCAGCAGTCATAGCTCTGGGGCCAACGTCCTGACTTTC
few,TRBJ1-2,TRBV5-8,NA,CASGWGVTNYGYTF,TGTGCCAGCGGATGGGGGGTAACCAACTATGGCTACACCTTC
few,TRBJ2-1,TRBV7-2,NA,CASSPAGLEQFF,TGTGCCAGCAGCCCGGCGGGTTTAGAGCAGTTCTTC
once,TRBJ2-3,TRBV7-9,TRBD2,CASSTIGGSATDTQYF,TGTGCCAGCAGCACCATCGGCGGGAGTGCCACAGATACGCAGTATTTT
NA,TRBJ2-5,TRBV5-1,TRBD1,CASSLNVGQKETQYF,TGCGCCAGCAGCTTGAACGTGGGACAGAAAGAGACCCAGTACTTC
few,TRBJ1-6,TRBV7-3,NA,CASSPKRGPNSPLHF,TGTGCCAGCAGCCCGAAGCGCGGGCCTAATTCACCCCTCCACTTT
NA,TRBJ1-5,TRBV3-1/TRBV3-2,NA,CASSQALGGHQPQHF,TGTGCCAGCAGCCAGGCCCTCGGGGGTCATCAGCCCCAGCATTTT
once,TRBJ2-1,TRBV5-6,NA,CASSPDGGVGGEQFF,TGTGCCAGCAGCCCGGACGGAGGGGTGGGTGGTGAGCAGTTCTTC
NA,TRBJ2-5,TRBV5-1,NA,CASSLDGRSETQYF,TGCGCCAGCAGCTTGGACGGGAGATCAGAGACCCAGTACTTC
few,TRBJ2-3,TRBV19,NA,CASTVSGYTDTQYF,TGTGCCAGTACGGTTAGCGGATACACAGATACGCAGTATTTT
NA,TRBJ2-7,TRBV9,TRBD1,CASSVGQGTSYEQYF,TGTGCCAGCAGCGTAGGACAGGGGACCTCCTACGAGCAGTACTTC
NA,TRBJ2-1,TRBV7-3,TRBD2,CASSPGLAVDEQFF,TGTGCCAGCAGCCCTGGACTAGCAGTCGATGAGCAGTTCTTC
NA,TRBJ2-2,TRBV7-9,TRBD2,CASSLGPAGLTGELFF,TGTGCCAGCAGCTTAGGCCCAGCGGGGCTCACCGGGGAGCTGTTTTTT
NA,TRBJ1-5,TRBV27,NA,CASSFRGVGQPQHF,TGTGCCAGCAGTTTTCGGGGGGTCGGACAGCCCCAGCATTTT
once,TRBJ2-5,TRBV9,TRBD2,CASSVAFSGTYQETQYF,TGTGCCAGCAGCGTAGCTTTTAGCGGGACCTACCAAGAGACCCAGTACTTC
NA,TRBJ1-1,TRBV7-3,NA,CASSLMGRGAGAEAFF,TGTGCCAGCAGCTTAATGGGCAGGGGAGCAGGGGCTGAAGCTTTCTTT
NA,TRBJ1-5,TRBV19,NA,CASSIQGGSNQPQHF,TGTGCCAGTAGTATACAGGGTGGGAGCAATCAGCCCCAGCATTTT
NA,TRBJ2-3,TRBV5-1,NA,CASSLGFSQGRDTQYF,TGCGCCAGCAGCTTAGGGTTCTCGCAGGGGCGTGATACGCAGTATTTT
NA,TRBJ1-2,TRBV5-4,TRBD1,CASSPPGQAYGYTF,TGTGCCAGCAGCCCTCCGGGACAGGCCTATGGCTACACCTTC
few,TRBJ1-2,TRBV5-5,NA,CASSAAGGYGYTF,TGTGCCAGCAGCGCCGCGGGAGGGTATGGCTACACCTTC
NA,TRBJ1-2,TRBV28,TRBD1,CASSVDDGQVRGYTF,TGTGCCAGCAGTGTGGACGACGGACAGGTCCGGGGCTACACCTTC
NA,TRBJ1-2,TRBV29-1,NA,CSVSGTSGGYTF,TGCAGCGTCTCCGGGACTTCGGGTGGCTACACCTTC
NA,TRBJ1-3,TRBV11-2,TRBD1,CASSTITGARGNTIYF,TGTGCCAGCAGCACTATAACAGGGGCTCGCGGAAACACCATATATTTT
NA,TRBJ1-6,TRBV9,NA,CASSLIVGSPLHF,TGTGCCAGCAGCCTAATCGTCGGGTCACCCCTCCACTTT
NA,TRBJ1-6,TRBV9,TRBD1,CASSAPGAGGLNSPLHF,TGTGCCAGCAGCGCACCAGGAGCAGGGGGACTTAATTCACCCCTCCACTTT
NA,TRBJ1-4,TRBV4-2,NA,CASSQNKGDNEKLFF,TGTGCCAGCAGCCAAAACAAGGGGGATAATGAAAAACTGTTTTTT
NA,TRBJ1-5,TRBV28,NA,CASSFGGNQPQHF,TGTGCCAGCAGTTTCGGGGGGAATCAGCCCCAGCATTTT
NA,TRBJ2-3,TRBV6-6,TRBD2,CASSYSTSGRTDTQYF,TGTGCCAGCAGTTACTCGACTAGCGGGAGGACAGATACGCAGTATTTT
few,TRBJ1-5,TRBV5-8,TRBD1,CASTVHRGRNQPQHF,TGTGCCAGCACCGTCCACAGGGGACGCAATCAGCCCCAGCATTTT
NA,TRBJ2-1,TRBV6-4,TRBD2,CASSSLAGGPGEQFF,TGTGCCAGCAGTTCCTTAGCGGGGGGGCCCGGTGAGCAGTTCTTC
NA,TRBJ2-2,TRBV9,NA,CASSVVERTGELFF,TGTGCCAGCAGCGTAGTGGAGCGTACCGGGGAGCTGTTTTTT
NA,TRBJ1-5,TRBV29-1,NA,CSVDSGPNQPQHF,TGCAGCGTTGACTCAGGGCCTAATCAGCCCCAGCATTTT
NA,TRBJ1-1,TRBV19,NA,CASSLGAVNTEAFF,TGTGCCAGTAGCCTGGGGGCGGTGAACACTGAAGCTTTCTTT
NA,TRBJ1-2,TRBV11-2,TRBD1,CAISNPGGGYTF,TGTGCCATCTCCAACCCAGGGGGTGGCTACACCTTC
NA,TRBJ1-1,TRBV19,NA,CASKHREGAFF,TGTGCCAGTAAGCACAGGGAAGGGGCTTTCTTT